This T cell receptor (beta chain) was obtained from a study of blood T cells in healthy people across ages. Findings of the study overall: Strong correlation existed between TCR beta diversity and naive T cell percentage.

The CDR3 consists of 14 residues. CDR1 SGHAT and CDR2 FQNNGV come from the germline V gene. The V gene lost 1 base and the J gene lost 9 bases, with 13 bases spanning the gap. Of note for this clonotype: The antigen is not known.

With a J-beta primer mix and a sample-barcoded 5' primer, a second PCR ran about 7 to 12 cycles. In TCRdb, the 5' RACE reads were re-called with MiXCR into one record per CDR3 protein. The data show 700,000 to 850,000 distinct CDR3 sequences, roughly 35% seen once. The donors, healthy Caucasians from Russia, were aged roughly 6 to 90. This clonotype was obtained from a man aged 18 to 30 in good health. The V gene is TRBV11-2, the J gene TRBJ2-1; D possibly corresponds to TRBD2 (7 bases). The material sequenced was blood. DNA for the CDR3: TGTGCCAGCAGCTTAGGTAGGGGGAGGGGTGAGCAGTTCTTC. As protein: CASSLGRGRGEQFF.